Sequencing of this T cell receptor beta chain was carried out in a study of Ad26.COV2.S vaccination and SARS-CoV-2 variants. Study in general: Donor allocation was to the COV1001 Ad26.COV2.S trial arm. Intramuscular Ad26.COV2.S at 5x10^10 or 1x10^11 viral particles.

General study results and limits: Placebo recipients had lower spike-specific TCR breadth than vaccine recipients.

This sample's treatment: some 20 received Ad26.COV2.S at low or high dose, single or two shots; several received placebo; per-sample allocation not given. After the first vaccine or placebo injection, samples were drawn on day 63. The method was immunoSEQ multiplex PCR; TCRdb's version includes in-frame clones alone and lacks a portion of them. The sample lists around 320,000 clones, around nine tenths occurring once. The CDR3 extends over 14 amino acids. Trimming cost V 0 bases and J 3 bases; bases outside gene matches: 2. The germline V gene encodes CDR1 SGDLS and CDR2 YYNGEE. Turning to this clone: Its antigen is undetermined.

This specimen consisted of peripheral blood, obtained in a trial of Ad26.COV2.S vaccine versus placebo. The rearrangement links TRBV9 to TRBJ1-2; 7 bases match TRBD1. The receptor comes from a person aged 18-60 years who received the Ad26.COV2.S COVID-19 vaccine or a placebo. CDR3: CASSVGTGYYGYTF. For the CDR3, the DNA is TGTGCCAGCAGCGTAGGGACAGGCTACTATGGCTACACCTTC. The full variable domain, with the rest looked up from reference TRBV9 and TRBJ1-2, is DSGVTQTPKHLITATGQRVTLRCSPRSGDLSVYWYQQSLDQGLQFLIQYYNGEERAKGNILERFSAQQFPDLHSELNLSSLELGDSALYFCASSVGTGYYGYTFGSGTRLTVV.